The rows below give T cell receptor beta chains drawn from one sample of a study of cytomegalovirus exposure and HLA in healthy donors. This table comes from immunoSEQ multiplex PCR, and its TCRdb copy is limited to in-frame clones, with some not included. The sample includes about 150,000 clones, roughly three quarters seen only once; the top ten take about 13%. The sample taken for sequencing was PBMCs. All receptors derive from a woman aged 45-60 years in good health and CMV-seropositive. The conserved cysteine and the conserved F or W are not part of the CDR3 here. The order of the fields is J gene, V gene, CDR3 protein.

TRBJ2-1 | TRBV9 | ASSVDSGGTGNEQF
TRBJ2-7 | TRBV30 | AWSQRTDSPYEQY
TRBJ2-5 | TRBV4-1 | ASSPPGEETQY
TRBJ1-2 | TRBV30 | AWSVSGTGGGYT
TRBJ2-5 | TRBV5-1 | ASSPGTSANEETQY
TRBJ2-2 | TRBV6-6 | ASSLTGNTGELF
TRBJ1-5 | TRBV6-5 | ASTAGGNQPQH
TRBJ2-1 | TRBV23-1 | ASSQSPPLAGGPREQF
TRBJ2-7 | TRBV5-6 | ASSSSPGLGLYEQY
TRBJ2-2 | TRBV6-5 | ASGIGEGTGELF
TRBJ1-2 | TRBV30 | AWTTGQGTYGYT
TRBJ2-5 | TRBV25-1 | ASSLSGGPQEAQY
TRBJ2-5 | TRBV4-2 | ASSQGQGAQETQY
TRBJ2-1 | TRBV30 | AWSVSSAYNEQF
TRBJ2-1 | TRBV9 | ASSVGGGKDGQF
TRBJ2-1 | TRBV11-2 | ASSLDLLTSGIYNEQF
TRBJ1-5 | TRBV30 | AWSVQSNQPQH
TRBJ1-6 | TRBV6-1 | ASSGGGALNSPLH
TRBJ2-1 | TRBV15 | ATSRDSGTYNEQF
TRBJ2-7 | TRBV5-1 | ASSLVAGGLHEQY
TRBJ2-6 | TRBV7-3 | ASSLNAAGANVLT
TRBJ2-1 | TRBV9 | ASSGRLAGAYNEQF
TRBJ1-1 | TRBV6-5 | ASSSDTNTEAF
TRBJ2-5 | TRBV5-1 | ASSLRSGTQETQY
TRBJ2-3 | TRBV21-1 | ASSRRLGNAQY
TRBJ2-7 | TRBV13 | ASSPDRTSYEQY
TRBJ2-3 | TRBV2 | ASRGGADTQY
TRBJ2-1 | TRBV19 | ASSNMLAADNEQF
TRBJ1-2 | TRBV2 | ASSEGQLKAGYT
TRBJ2-1 | TRBV2 | ASRSGYNEQF
TRBJ1-6 | TRBV15 | ATSRDFGRGTPLH
TRBJ2-1 | TRBV18 | ASSQRGPDNNEQF
TRBJ2-7 | TRBV6-1 | ASSDEQGRFTYEQY
TRBJ2-7 | TRBV19 | ASSPGTSEGMYEQY
TRBJ1-4 | TRBV4-1 | ASSRGQGASGKLF
TRBJ1-1 | TRBV6-1 | ASSEFQAGTEAF
TRBJ2-5 | TRBV29-1 | SVEDWRVQGTQY
TRBJ2-1 | TRBV11-2 | ASSRGLAGGYNEQF
TRBJ1-1 | TRBV15 | ATSRDPGQHTEAF
TRBJ2-5 | TRBV11-2 | ASSSQETQY
TRBJ2-4 | TRBV9 | ASSSGGGSGKNIQY
TRBJ1-5 | TRBV6-1 | ASSGQTGAIRNQPQH
TRBJ2-3 | TRBV9 | ASSAAGTSGDTQY
TRBJ2-1 | TRBV12-2 | ASRPGTSGDNEQF
TRBJ2-3 | TRBV6-5 | ASSLRGRGTDTQY
TRBJ2-3 | TRBV7-9 | ASSLGTSGAQY
TRBJ1-4 | TRBV19 | ASSIIRPTSEKLF
TRBJ2-3 | TRBV29-1 | SVYPGLATLTDTQY
TRBJ1-5 | TRBV7-6 | ASSPGFSQPQH
TRBJ2-1 | TRBV11-1 | ASSLPSSYNEQF
TRBJ2-7 | TRBV5-1 | ASSLGTGTGVSYEQY
TRBJ2-1 | TRBV9 | ASSVGLSSYNEQF
TRBJ2-7 | TRBV4-1 | ASSQIVAYEQY